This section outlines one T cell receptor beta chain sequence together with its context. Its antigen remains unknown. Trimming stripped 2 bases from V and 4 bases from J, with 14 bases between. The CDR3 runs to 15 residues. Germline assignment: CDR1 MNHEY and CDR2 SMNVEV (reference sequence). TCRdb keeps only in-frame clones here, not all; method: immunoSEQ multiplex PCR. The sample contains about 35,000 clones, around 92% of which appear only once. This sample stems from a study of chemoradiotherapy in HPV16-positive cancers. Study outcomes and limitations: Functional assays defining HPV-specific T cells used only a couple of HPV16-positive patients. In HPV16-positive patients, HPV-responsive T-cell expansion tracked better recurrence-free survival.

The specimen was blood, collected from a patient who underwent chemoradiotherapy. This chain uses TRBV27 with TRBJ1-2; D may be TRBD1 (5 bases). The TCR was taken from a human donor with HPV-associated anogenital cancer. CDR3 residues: CASSLSTPGPYGYTF. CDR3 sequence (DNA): TGTGCCAGCAGTTTAAGTACCCCAGGGCCCTATGGCTACACCTTC.